This record looks at one T cell receptor beta chain sequence and its context. This receptor's antigen is unknown. It has no much larger one-base neighbor in the sample; base qualities were not kept. These data originate in a study of blood T cell repertoires in COVID-19 (dated by TCRdb to about 2020). Turning to the overall study: Collaborator samples came from the United States, Italy and Spain and covered acute and convalescent phases of COVID-19. Sample metadata almost always included a de-identified subject ID, COVID-19 status, age in years and sex. The repertoires were made available in a free public database intended to serve as a resource for research on the immune response to SARS-CoV-2. The prospective study material was composed of cDNA or gDNA derived from T cells, B-cell-depleted T cells, or PBMCs. Where available, HLA class I and class II types were obtained from metadata supplied by the sample provider rather than from assay-based typing. Subjects who had been exposed to COVID-19, were actively infected with it, or had recovered from it provided the deeply sampled blood TCRbeta repertoires that made up the dataset. Samples were obtained from the ongoing ImmuneRACE study (first 160 participants) and from 1,254 subjects provided by 6 global collaborators.

V is pared back by 5 bases and J by 7 bases, with 11 bases lying between the germline termini. Via the germline V gene, CDR1 is SGHAT and CDR2 FQNNGV. Counted from cysteine to phenylalanine, this CDR3 has 12 amino acids. CDR3 DNA is the only sequence kept; it has 36 bases, read in frame from the first base. Whole blood was collected in K2EDTA tubes by collaborating institutions according to the institutions' own protocols. For TCRbeta analysis, collaborators shipped samples in one of three forms: frozen whole blood, isolated PBMCs, or DNA extracted from either of those sample types. The study at large found these results: The quantity of clinical and demographic metadata differed by source and by participant and was supplied without curation.

TCRbeta CDR3 regions were amplified from genomic DNA by means of the immunoSEQ Assay, a bias-controlled multiplex PCR. The study's own analysis went as follows. Within the assay, amplification of reference gene primers was used to estimate how many nucleated cells each sample contained. To quantify the absolute abundance of each unique TCRbeta CDR3 rearrangement, sequence reads were collapsed and filtered. For each sample, productive Simpson clonality was calculated as the square root of Simpson's diversity index over productive rearrangements. The table comes from immuneACCESS by way of TCRdb, which keeps in-frame sequences with V and J called. Part of the clones is missing from these tables; in studies checked, under half for an unresolved V gene and the rest for unknown reasons. The V and J calls and clone size were taken over from that table, and D and trimming were inferred from the DNA. This sample lists about 130,000 clones; around three quarters were detected once. 10% to 11% of the sample is held by the ten biggest clonotypes.

Rearrangement joined TRBV11-2 to TRBJ1-2; TRBD1 might be the D gene, on 5 matching bases. The sequence derives from a human donor in a cohort sampled during active COVID-19. The specimen sequenced was peripheral blood. The bases are TGTGCCAGCAGCGTTGGCGGGGCTGGCTACACCTTC. This encodes CASSVGGAGYTF.